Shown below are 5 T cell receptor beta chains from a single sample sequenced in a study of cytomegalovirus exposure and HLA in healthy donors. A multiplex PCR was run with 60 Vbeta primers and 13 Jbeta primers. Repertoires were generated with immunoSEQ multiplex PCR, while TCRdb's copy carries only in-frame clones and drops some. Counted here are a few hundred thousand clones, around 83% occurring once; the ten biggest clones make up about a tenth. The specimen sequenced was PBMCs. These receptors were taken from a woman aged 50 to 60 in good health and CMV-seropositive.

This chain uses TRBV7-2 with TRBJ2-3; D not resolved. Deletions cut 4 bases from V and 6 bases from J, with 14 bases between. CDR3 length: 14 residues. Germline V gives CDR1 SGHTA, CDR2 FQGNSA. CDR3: CASSYGDPADTQYF. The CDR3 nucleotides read TGTGCCAGCAGCTACGGAGACCCGGCGGATACGCAGTATTTT.

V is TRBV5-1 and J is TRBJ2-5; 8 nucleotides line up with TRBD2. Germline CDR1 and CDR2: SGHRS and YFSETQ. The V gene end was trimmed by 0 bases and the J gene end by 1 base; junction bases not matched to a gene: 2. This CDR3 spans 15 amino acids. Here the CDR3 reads CASSLGGGSQETQYF. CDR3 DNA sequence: TGCGCCAGCAGCTTGGGCGGGGGGTCCCAAGAGACCCAGTACTTC.

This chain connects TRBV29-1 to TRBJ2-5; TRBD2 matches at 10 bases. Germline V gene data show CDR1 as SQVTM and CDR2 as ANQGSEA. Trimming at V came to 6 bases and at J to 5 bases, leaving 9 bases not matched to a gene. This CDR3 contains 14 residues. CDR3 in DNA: TGCAGCGTCCTAACTAGCGGGGAAGGGGAGACCCAGTACTTC. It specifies CSVLTSGEGETQYF.

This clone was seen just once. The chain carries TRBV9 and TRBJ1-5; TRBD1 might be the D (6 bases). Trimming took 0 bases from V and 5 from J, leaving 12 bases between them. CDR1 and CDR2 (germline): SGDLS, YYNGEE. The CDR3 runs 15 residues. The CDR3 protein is CASSVAGQIDQPQHF. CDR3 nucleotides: TGTGCCAGCAGCGTAGCCGGACAGATAGATCAGCCCCAGCATTTT.

CDR3 residues: CASSLVAGAGGVNEQFF. CDR3 coding DNA: TGTGCCAGCAGCTTAGTTGCTGGTGCGGGGGGCGTGAATGAGCAGTTCTTC. The V gene is TRBV7-6, the J gene TRBJ2-1; 8 positions agree with TRBD2. CDR3 size: 17 residues. The junction had 12 bases not matched to a gene; V was cut back by 1 base and J by 7 bases. CDR1 and CDR2 from the germline V gene are SGHVS and FNYEAQ. Looking up the rest from reference TRBV7-6 and TRBJ2-1 gives the full variable domain: GAGVSQSPRYKVTKRGQDVALRCDPISGHVSLYWYRQALGQGPEFLTYFNYEAQQDKSGLPNDRFSAERPEGSISTLTIQRTEQRDSAMYRCASSLVAGAGGVNEQFFGPGTRLTVL.